This T cell receptor (beta chain) emerged from a study of CD8 T cells in ankylosing spondylitis. Whole-study findings and limits: Both synovial fluid and blood in reactive arthritis had previously been reported to carry some motif variants. Within matched ankylosing spondylitis synovial fluid, disease-linked clones were reportedly significantly enriched. Typical of ankylosing spondylitis blood, it appeared, was a TCR beta motif of fewer than 10 highly homologous variants.

TCRdb reanalysed the 5' RACE reads using MiXCR and keeps one entry per CDR3 protein. The sample records about 340,000 distinct CDR3 sequences, roughly 14% being singletons. The CDR3 consists of 15 residues. V was pared by 0 bases and J by 5 bases, with 13 bases between. The V gene's germline CDR1 is SGHVS and CDR2 FQNEAQ. Turning to this clonotype: As yet, its antigen is unknown.

V usage is TRBV7-8 and J usage is TRBJ1-2; TRBD1 might be the D (6 bases). Source material: blood, either unsorted or a sorted T cell fraction (not recorded which). The clonotype was recovered from a male donor with ankylosing spondylitis or in good health (not recorded which). CDR3 sequence: CASSLAEQGGYGYTF. The CDR3 DNA follows: TGTGCCAGCAGCTTAGCTGAACAGGGAGGGTATGGCTACACCTTC.